This T cell receptor (beta chain) stems from a study of blood T cell repertoires in COVID-19. TCRdb's copy holds only in-frame clones and misses some; the assay was immunoSEQ multiplex PCR. The data contain 200,000 to 250,000 clones, about 86% of them singletons. CDR1 SGDLS and CDR2 YYNGEE come from the germline V gene. V was clipped by 2 bases and J by 8 bases; unmatched bases: 4. This CDR3 has 14 amino acids. This clone showed up just a few times. Those enrolled in Seattle joined during active infection and were followed longitudinally afterward. The TCR was taken from a woman in her 50s with COVID-19, enrolled during active disease. This chain joins TRBV9 and TRBJ1-4; the match to TRBD1 covers 9 bases. Sequenced input: peripheral blood. The CDR3 is CASSVGQGREKLFF. The CDR3 region has the DNA TGTGCCAGCAGCGTGGGACAGGGTAGGGAAAAACTGTTTTTT.